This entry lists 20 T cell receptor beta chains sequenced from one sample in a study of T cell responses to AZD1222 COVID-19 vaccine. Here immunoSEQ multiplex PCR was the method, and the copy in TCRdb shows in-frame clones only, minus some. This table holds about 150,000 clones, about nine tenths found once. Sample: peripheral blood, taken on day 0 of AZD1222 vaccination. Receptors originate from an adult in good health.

CDR3 DNA sequence: TGTGCCAGCAGCTTGGGGGATGACGGGGGCGTACGGCAGTACTTC. This sequence encodes CASSLGDDGGVRQYF. V and J are TRBV7-2 and TRBJ2-7, with D perhaps assigned TRBD1 or TRBD2 (6 bases each). Trimming removed 3 bases from V and 9 bases from J, with 21 bases in between. This CDR3 region has 15 residues. CDR1 is SGHTA and CDR2 is FQGNSA in the germline V gene.

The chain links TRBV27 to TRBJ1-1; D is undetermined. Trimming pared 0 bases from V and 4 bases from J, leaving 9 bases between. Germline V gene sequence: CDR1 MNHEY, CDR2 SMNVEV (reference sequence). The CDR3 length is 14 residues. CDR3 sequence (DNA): TGTGCCAGCAGTTTATCGGACCCCGGCACTGAAGCTTTCTTT. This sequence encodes CASSLSDPGTEAFF.

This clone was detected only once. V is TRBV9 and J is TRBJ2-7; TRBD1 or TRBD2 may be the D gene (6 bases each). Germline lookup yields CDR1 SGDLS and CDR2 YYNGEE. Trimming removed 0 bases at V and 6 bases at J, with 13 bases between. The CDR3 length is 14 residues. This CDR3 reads CASSVEGGRSEQYF. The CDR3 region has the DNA TGTGCCAGCAGCGTAGAGGGGGGCCGGTCCGAGCAGTACTTC.

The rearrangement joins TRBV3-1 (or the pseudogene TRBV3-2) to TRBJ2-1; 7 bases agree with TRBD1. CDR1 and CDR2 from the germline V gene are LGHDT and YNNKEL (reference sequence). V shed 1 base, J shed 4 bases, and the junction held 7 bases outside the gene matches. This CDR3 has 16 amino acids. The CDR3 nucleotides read TGTGCCAGCAGCCAAGTTCCACAGGGGCCGTACAATGAGCAGTTCTTC. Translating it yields CASSQVPQGPYNEQFF.

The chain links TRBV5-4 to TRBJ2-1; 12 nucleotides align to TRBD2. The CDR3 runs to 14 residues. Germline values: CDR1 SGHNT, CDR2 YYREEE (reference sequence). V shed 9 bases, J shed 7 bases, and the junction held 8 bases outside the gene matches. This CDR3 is CATTTSGGPNEQFF. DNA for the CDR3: TGTGCCACCACGACTAGCGGGGGCCCTAATGAGCAGTTCTTC. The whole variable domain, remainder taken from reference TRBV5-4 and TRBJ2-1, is ETGVTQSPTHLIKTRGQQVTLRCSSQSGHNTVSWYQQALGQGPQFIFQYYREEENGRGNFPPRFSGLQFPNYSSELNVNALELDDSALYLCATTTSGGPNEQFFGPGTRLTVL.

The CDR3 region has the DNA TGTGCCAGCGAGTCAAAGGGTCGGAACCCCGGCGAGCAGTACTTC. Protein: CASESKGRNPGEQYF. V and J are TRBV6-5 and TRBJ2-7; no clear D gene. The length of the CDR3 is 15 residues. V was cut by 8 bases and J by 6 bases, with 23 bases left in between. The germline gives CDR1 MNHEY, CDR2 SVGAGI.

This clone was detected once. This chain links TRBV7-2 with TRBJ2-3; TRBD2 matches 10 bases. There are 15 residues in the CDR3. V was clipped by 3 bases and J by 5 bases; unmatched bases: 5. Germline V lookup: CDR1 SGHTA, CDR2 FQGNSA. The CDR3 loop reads CASSLGAGGVDTQYF. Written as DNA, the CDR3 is TGTGCCAGCAGCTTGGGAGCGGGGGGGGTAGATACGCAGTATTTT.

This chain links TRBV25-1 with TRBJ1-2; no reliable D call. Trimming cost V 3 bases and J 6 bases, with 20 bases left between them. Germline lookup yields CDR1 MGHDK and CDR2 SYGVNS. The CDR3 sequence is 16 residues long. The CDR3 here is CASSDSTENLSNGYTF. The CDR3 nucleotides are TGTGCCAGCAGTGATTCCACAGAAAACCTGTCGAATGGCTACACCTTC.

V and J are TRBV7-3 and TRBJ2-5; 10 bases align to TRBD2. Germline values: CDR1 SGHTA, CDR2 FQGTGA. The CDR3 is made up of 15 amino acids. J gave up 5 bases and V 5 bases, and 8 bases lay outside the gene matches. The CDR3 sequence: CASSPRLAGDETQYF. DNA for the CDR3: TGTGCCAGCAGCCCACGGCTAGCGGGGGATGAGACCCAGTACTTC.

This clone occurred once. The CDR3 is CASSLDRDEQYF. The CDR3 DNA follows: TGTGCCAGCAGCCTAGACAGGGACGAGCAGTACTTC. The V gene is TRBV5-5, the J gene TRBJ2-7, with 7 nucleotides matching TRBD1. Germline V gives CDR1 SGHKS, CDR2 YYEKEE (reference sequence). V dropped 4 bases and J dropped 5; count of bases not matched to a gene: 3. The CDR3 contains 12 residues. The full variable domain, in which reference TRBV5-5 and TRBJ2-7 provide the parts outside the CDR3, is DAGVTQSPTHLIKTRGQQVTLRCSPISGHKSVSWYQQVLGQGPQFIFQYYEKEERGRGNFPDRFSARQFPNYSSELNVNALLLGDSALYLCASSLDRDEQYFGPGTRLTVT.

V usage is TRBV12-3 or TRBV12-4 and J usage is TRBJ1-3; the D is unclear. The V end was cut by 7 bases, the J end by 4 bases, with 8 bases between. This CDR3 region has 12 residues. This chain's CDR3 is CASNKDGNTIYF. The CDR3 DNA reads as TGTGCCAGCAACAAGGACGGAAACACCATATATTTT.

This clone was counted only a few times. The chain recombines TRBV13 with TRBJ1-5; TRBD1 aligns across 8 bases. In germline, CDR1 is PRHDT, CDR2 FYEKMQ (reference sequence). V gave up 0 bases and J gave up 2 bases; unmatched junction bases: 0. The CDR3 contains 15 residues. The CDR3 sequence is CASSLGTGGNQPQHF. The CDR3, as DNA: TGTGCCAGCAGCTTAGGGACAGGGGGCAATCAGCCCCAGCATTTT.

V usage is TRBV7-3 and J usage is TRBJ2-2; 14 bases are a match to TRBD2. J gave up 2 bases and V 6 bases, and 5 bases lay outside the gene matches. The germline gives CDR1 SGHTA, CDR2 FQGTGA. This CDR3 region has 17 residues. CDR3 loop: CASSYGLAGGNTGELFF. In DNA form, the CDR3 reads TGTGCCAGCAGTTACGGACTAGCGGGGGGAAACACCGGGGAGCTGTTTTTT.

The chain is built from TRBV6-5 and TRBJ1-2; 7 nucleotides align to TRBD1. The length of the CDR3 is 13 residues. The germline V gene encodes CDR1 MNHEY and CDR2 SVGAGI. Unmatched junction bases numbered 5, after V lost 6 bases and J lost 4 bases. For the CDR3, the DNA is TGTGCCAGCAGCCCCGGGACAGTCTATGGCTACACCTTC. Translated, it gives CASSPGTVYGYTF.

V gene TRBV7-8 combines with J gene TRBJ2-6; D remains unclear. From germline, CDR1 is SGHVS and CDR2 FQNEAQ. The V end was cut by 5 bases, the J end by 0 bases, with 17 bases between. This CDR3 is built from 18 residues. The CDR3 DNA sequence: TGTGCCAGCAGCCCCCCGGTGACGCTGCTCTCTGGGGCCAACGTCCTGACTTTC. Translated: CASSPPVTLLSGANVLTF. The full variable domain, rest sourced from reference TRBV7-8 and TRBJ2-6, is GAGVSQSPRYKVAKRGQDVALRCDPISGHVSLFWYQQALGQGPEFLTYFQNEAQLDKSGLPSDRFFAERPEGSVSTLKIQRTQQEDSAVYLCASSPPVTLLSGANVLTFGAGSRLTVL.

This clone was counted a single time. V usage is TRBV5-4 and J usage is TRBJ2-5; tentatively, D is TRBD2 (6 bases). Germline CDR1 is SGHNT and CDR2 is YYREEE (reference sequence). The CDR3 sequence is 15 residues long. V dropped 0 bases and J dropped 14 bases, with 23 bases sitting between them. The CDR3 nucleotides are TGTGCCAGCAGCTTGGGCGGGGTCGGGGCGCCGGCCGAATACTTC. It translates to CASSLGGVGAPAEYF.

The CDR3 DNA follows: TGTGCCAGCAGCTCCGGGACAGGGGAGACCCAGTACTTC. Amino acid sequence: CASSSGTGETQYF. The J gene is TRBJ2-5, the V gene TRBV7-9; 9 bases are shared with TRBD1. The CDR3 totals 13 residues. The V gene's germline CDR1 is SEHNR and CDR2 FQNEAQ (reference sequence). J gave up 5 bases and V 4 bases, and 2 bases lay outside the gene matches. Full variable domain (missing parts from reference TRBV7-9 and TRBJ2-5): DTGVSQNPRHKITKRGQNVTFRCDPISEHNRLYWYRQTLGQGPEFLTYFQNEAQLEKSRLLSDRFSAERPKGSFSTLEIQRTEQGDSAMYLCASSSGTGETQYFGPGTRLLVL.

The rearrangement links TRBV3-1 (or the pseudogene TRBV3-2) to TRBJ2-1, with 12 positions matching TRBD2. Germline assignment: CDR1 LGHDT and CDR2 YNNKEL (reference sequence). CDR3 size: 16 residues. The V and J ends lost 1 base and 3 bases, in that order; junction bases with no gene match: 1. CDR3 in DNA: TGTGCCAGCAGCCAAGCGGGACTAGCGGGCTACAATGAGCAGTTCTTC. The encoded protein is CASSQAGLAGYNEQFF.

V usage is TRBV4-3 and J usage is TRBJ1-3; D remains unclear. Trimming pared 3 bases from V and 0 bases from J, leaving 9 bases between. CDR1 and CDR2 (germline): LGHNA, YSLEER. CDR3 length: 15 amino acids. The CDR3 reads CASSQATASGNTIYF. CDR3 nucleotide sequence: TGCGCCAGCAGCCAGGCCACAGCCTCTGGAAACACCATATATTTT.

The CDR3 here is CASSQYTPGQGVGDGKLFF. CDR3 sequence (DNA): TGTGCCAGCAGCCAATATACTCCGGGACAGGGAGTTGGGGACGGCAAACTGTTTTTT. V and J are TRBV4-2 and TRBJ1-4, with 9 positions matching TRBD1. Trimming removed 2 bases from V and 11 bases from J; junction bases left unmatched: 21. This CDR3 spans 19 amino acids. Germline-derived CDR1 and CDR2 are LGHNA and YNFKEQ.